This T cell receptor (beta chain) is from a study of CXCR3-negative and CXCR3-positive naive CD8 T cells. Study-level findings and limits: CXCR3-negative naive cells had less hydrophobic TRB CDR3s than did CXCR3-positive naive cells. Sequencing showed both naive subsets with comparably high diversity, and memory CD8+ cells much lower. Fresh PBMCs were used in most assays, and CXCR3 expression partially decreased after cryopreservation.

From germline, CDR1 is MDHEN and CDR2 SYDVKM. CDR3 size: 16 residues. UMI labels and 5' RACE were used to prepare the TRB cDNA libraries. TCRdb processed the 5' RACE reads again and assigns one entry to each CDR3 protein, with no DNA. Its listing shows about 89,000 distinct CDR3 sequences. Every CD8+ T cell subset underwent triplicate sorting at roughly 320,000 cells apiece. Naivety in CD8+ T cells corresponded to a CD45RO-CCR7+CD27+CD95- phenotype. Details on this clonotype: Its antigen is still unknown.

The receptor's source is a human donor in good health. Some clones in this sample may be carry-over from other donors' samples. The source material was naive CXCR3+ CD8+ T cells from blood. As to subset: CD45RO-CCR7+CD27+CD95- naive CD8+ T cells expressing CXCR3 (TNR3+). The chain is built from TRBV28 and TRBJ1-2; TCRdb indicates TRBD1, and absent DNA this call remains unverified. This chain's CDR3 is CASRYPGQGSLGGYTF.